The clone carrying this T cell receptor beta chain was counted a single time. Profiling relied on immunoSEQ multiplex PCR, and the TCRdb table lists in-frame clones only, not all of them. This table has 150,000 to 250,000 clones, 87% appearing once. The data belong to a study of blood T cell repertoires in COVID-19. Germline V lookup: CDR1 MNHEY, CDR2 SVGEGT. V lost 7 bases and J 0 bases, leaving 15 bases between the germline ends. The CDR3 spans 15 residues. The chain joins TRBV6-2 or TRBV6-3 to TRBJ1-1, with no clear D. The sample consisted of PBMCs or T cells enriched from blood (not recorded which). The source is a woman aged 25 to 39 who had recovered from COVID-19. Here the CDR3 reads CASNPNLLMNTEAFF. The CDR3 bases are TGTGCCAGCAACCCAAACCTACTAATGAACACTGAAGCTTTCTTT.